The sequence of this T cell receptor (beta chain) was determined in a study of blood T cell repertoires in COVID-19. V shed 5 bases and J shed 2 bases, with 13 bases lying between them. CDR1 is MNHNY, CDR2 SVGAGI, per germline (reference sequence). The CDR3 extends over 14 amino acids. Per the authors' pipeline: Estimates of nucleated cell counts were drawn from the amplification of reference gene primers. Repertoires were generated with immunoSEQ multiplex PCR, while TCRdb's copy carries only in-frame clones and drops some. The DNA was the basis for D and trimming; V, J and clone size are from that table. The sample has roughly 200,000 clones, 84% seen once.

This chain connects TRBV6-6 to TRBJ2-7; a possible D gene is TRBD2 (6 bases). Sequenced material: peripheral blood. The sequence was collected from a woman in her 70s with active or convalescent COVID-19. CDR3: CASSPRDFTYEQYF. As DNA, the CDR3 is TGTGCCAGCAGTCCCCGGGACTTTACCTACGAGCAGTACTTC.